One sample yielded the 13 T cell receptor beta chains listed below, sequenced in a study of beta chain features in type 1 diabetes. The sequenced template was cDNA made from the entire isolated RNA. Assay used: immunoSEQ multiplex PCR; TCRdb lists only in-frame clones, some missing. Of 350,000 to 400,000 clones listed, roughly 15% are singletons. Sequenced input: naive CD4+ T cells from blood. These receptors were collected from a young woman in good health.

The chain recombines TRBV18 with TRBJ1-1; D may be TRBD1 (6 bases). The CDR3 is 14 amino acids. The V end was cut by 2 bases, the J end by 0 bases, with 7 bases between. In germline, CDR1 is KGHSH, CDR2 LQKENI. CDR3 in amino acids: CASSPNRVNTEAFF. The CDR3 DNA follows: TGTGCCAGCTCACCAAACAGGGTGAACACTGAAGCTTTCTTT.

V usage is TRBV7-2 and J usage is TRBJ2-7; 8 bases fit TRBD2. The CDR3 covers 15 residues. Germline V gene lookup returns CDR1 SGHTA and CDR2 FQGNSA. V lost 4 bases and J lost 3; bases outside the gene matches: 8. The DNA for the CDR3 is TGTGCCAGCAGCTCTAGCGGGCGGGGGGTCTACGAGCAGTACTTC. This gives the protein CASSSSGRGVYEQYF. The complete variable domain, with remaining parts taken from reference TRBV7-2 and TRBJ2-7, reads GAGVSQSPSNKVTEKGKDVELRCDPISGHTALYWYRQSLGQGLEFLIYFQGNSAPDKSGLPSDRFSAERTGGSVSTLTIQRTQQEDSAVYLCASSSSGRGVYEQYFGPGTRLTVT.

In its sample, this clone was seen a few times. The chain carries TRBV7-2 and TRBJ2-1, with 10 bases matching TRBD2. This CDR3 has 15 amino acids. Germline V lookup: CDR1 SGHTA, CDR2 FQGNSA. J was trimmed by 3 bases and V by 7 bases; bases with no gene match: 6. The CDR3 protein is CASTVSGRNYNEQFF. The CDR3 DNA reads as TGTGCCAGCACCGTTAGCGGGAGGAACTACAATGAGCAGTTCTTC.

This clone turned up a few times. The chain links TRBV27 to TRBJ2-7; a weak D match, TRBD1 (5 bases). CDR3 size: 15 residues. Germline loops: CDR1 MNHEY, CDR2 SMNVEV (reference sequence). Trimming shortened V by 2 bases and J by 4 bases, and 15 bases separated the two germline ends. The CDR3 DNA sequence: TGTGCCAGCAGTTTAACCGTAGGGGTATCGTACGAGCAGTACTTC. It encodes CASSLTVGVSYEQYF.

About this clone: Other DNA sequences in the sample encode the same CDR3. The chain uses TRBV30 and TRBJ1-3; D remains ambiguous. The germline gives CDR1 GTSNPN, CDR2 SVGIG (reference sequence). The V and J ends lost 3 bases and 0 bases respectively, with 6 bases between them. The length of the CDR3 is 13 residues. CDR3 region: CAWSVSSGNTIYF. The DNA for the CDR3 is TGTGCCTGGAGCGTGAGCTCTGGAAACACCATATATTTT.

This clone was found a few times. The gene calls are TRBV5-1 and TRBJ2-1; D call uncertain. V dropped 0 bases and J dropped 4 bases, with 8 bases sitting between them. Germline CDR1 and CDR2: SGHRS and YFSETQ. There are 14 residues in the CDR3. CDR3 nucleotides: TGCGCCAGCAGCTTGGTGGAGCCTTACAATGAGCAGTTCTTC. This translates into CASSLVEPYNEQFF. The full variable domain, with the rest looked up from reference TRBV5-1 and TRBJ2-1, is KAGVTQTPRYLIKTRGQQVTLSCSPISGHRSVSWYQQTPGQGLQFLFEYFSETQRNKGNFPGRFSGRQFSNSRSEMNVSTLELGDSALYLCASSLVEPYNEQFFGPGTRLTVL.

The chain has TRBV6-6 and TRBJ1-2; 7 nucleotides match TRBD1. V dropped 2 bases and J dropped 8; count of bases not matched to a gene: 14. CDR1 is MNHNY and CDR2 is SVGAGI in the germline V gene (reference sequence). The CDR3 loop spans 16 amino acids. This CDR3 reads CASSYGHRGPSTGYTF. CDR3 nucleotides: TGTGCCAGCAGTTACGGACACAGGGGACCTTCGACAGGCTACACCTTC.

This chain connects TRBV4-3 to TRBJ1-2; no clear D gene. Germline loops: CDR1 LGHNA, CDR2 YSLEER. The CDR3 runs 13 residues. Trimming took off 0 bases at V and 8 bases at J, with 10 bases between the two ends. In DNA form, the CDR3 reads TGCGCCAGCAGCCAAGAAGAGGGCCGGGGCTACACCTTC. Amino acids: CASSQEEGRGYTF.

This clone was counted a few times. This chain connects TRBV28 to TRBJ2-6; a possible D gene is TRBD2 (5 bases). From germline, CDR1 is MDHEN and CDR2 SYDVKM. V lost 6 bases and J 0 bases, leaving 9 bases between the germline ends. The length of the CDR3 is 15 residues. CDR3 coding DNA: TGTGCCAGCAGCTCAAGCGGCTCTGGGGCCAACGTCCTGACTTTC. Translating it yields CASSSSGSGANVLTF.

The chain joins TRBV2 to TRBJ2-1; 9 bases match TRBD1. The CDR3 runs to 14 residues. The germline CDR1 and CDR2 sequences are SNHLY and FYNNEI. With 6 bases clipped from V and 8 bases from J, the junction kept 8 bases outside the gene matches. CDR3 sequence: CASRPPGQGDEQFF. Written as DNA, the CDR3 is TGTGCCAGCAGGCCCCCGGGACAGGGCGATGAGCAGTTCTTC. The variable domain in full, completed from reference TRBV2 and TRBJ2-1, reads EPEVTQTPSHQVTQMGQEVILRCVPISNHLYFYWYRQILGQKVEFLVSFYNNEISEKSEIFDDQFSVERPDGSNFTLKIRSTKLEDSAMYFCASRPPGQGDEQFFGPGTRLTVL.

V is TRBV25-1 and J is TRBJ1-1; tentatively, D is TRBD1 (5 bases). CDR3 length equals 13 residues. V was pared by 7 bases and J by 7 bases, with 16 bases between. Germline CDR1 reads MGHDK; CDR2 reads SYGVNS. CDR3 protein: CASTDGRGFEAFF. CDR3 bases: TGTGCCAGCACCGACGGGCGGGGGTTTGAAGCTTTCTTT. Full variable domain (missing parts from reference TRBV25-1 and TRBJ1-1): EADIYQTPRYLVIGTGKKITLECSQTMGHDKMYWYQQDPGMELHLIHYSYGVNSTEKGDLSSESTVSRIRTEHFPLTLESARPSHTSQYLCASTDGRGFEAFFGQGTRLTVV.

The table lists this clone with a few counts. The rearrangement joins TRBV29-1 to TRBJ2-7, with D hard to call. Trimming cost V 4 bases and J 4 bases, with 11 bases left between them. CDR1 and CDR2 from the germline V gene are SQVTM and ANQGSEA. The CDR3 contains 12 residues. Here the CDR3 reads CSVGWSEYEQYF. The CDR3 bases are TGCAGCGTTGGGTGGAGCGAATACGAGCAGTACTTC.

The chain combines TRBV20-1 with TRBJ2-3; D is undetermined. The CDR3 has 11 residues. CDR1 and CDR2 (germline): DFQATT, SNEGSKA (reference sequence). Between the trimmed V and J ends, which lost 4 bases and 2 bases, there was a span of 4 bases. This CDR3 is CSATLTDTQYF. CDR3 coding DNA: TGCAGTGCTACCCTCACAGATACGCAGTATTTT.